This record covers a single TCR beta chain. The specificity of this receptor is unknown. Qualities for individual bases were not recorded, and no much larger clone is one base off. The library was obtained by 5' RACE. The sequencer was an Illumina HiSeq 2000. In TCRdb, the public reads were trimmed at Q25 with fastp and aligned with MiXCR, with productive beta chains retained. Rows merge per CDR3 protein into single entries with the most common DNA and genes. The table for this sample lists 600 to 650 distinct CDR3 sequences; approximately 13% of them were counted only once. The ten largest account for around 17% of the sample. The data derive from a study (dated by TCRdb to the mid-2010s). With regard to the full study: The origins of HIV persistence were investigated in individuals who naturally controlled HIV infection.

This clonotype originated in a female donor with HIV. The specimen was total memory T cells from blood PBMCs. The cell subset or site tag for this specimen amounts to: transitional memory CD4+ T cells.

The sequenced DNA: TGTGCCAGCAGTTACTCAAGGGGAGGGTTCGACTATGGCTACACCTTC. This codes for CASSYSRGGFDYGYTF. The rearranged segments are TRBV6-6 and TRBJ1-2; TRBD1 might be the D gene, on 5 matching bases. V gives up 0 bases and J gives up 3 bases, and the segment between their germline ends measures 14 bases. The CDR3 starts with the cysteine, ends with the phenylalanine, and has 16 residues. Only the CDR3 region is kept as DNA, spanning 48 bases read in frame from base 1. Reading the germline V gene (reference sequence) gives CDR1 MNHNY and CDR2 SVGAGI.